The next 27 T cell receptor beta chains were all read from a single sample in a study of T cell responses to AZD1222 COVID-19 vaccine. The method was immunoSEQ multiplex PCR; TCRdb's version includes in-frame clones alone and lacks a portion of them. The sample records roughly 150,000 clones, about nine tenths being singletons. The specimen comprised peripheral blood, sampled 28 days after the second AZD1222 dose. The source of these receptors is an adult who received the AZD1222 COVID-19 vaccine.

CDR3 bases: TGTGCCAGCAGTAGACAGGGTTACGAGCAGTACTTC. It translates to CASSRQGYEQYF. The J gene is TRBJ2-7, the V gene TRBV12-3 or TRBV12-4; 7 bases line up with TRBD1. CDR3 size: 12 residues. With V trimmed by 5 bases and J by 4 bases, 2 bases remained unmatched.

J is TRBJ2-2 and V is TRBV9; D perhaps matches TRBD2 (6 bases). CDR3 length: 16 residues. Trimming pared 0 bases from V and 6 bases from J, leaving 15 bases between. Germline values: CDR1 SGDLS, CDR2 YYNGEE. This CDR3 is CASSVGVGSAAGELFF. CDR3 sequence (DNA): TGTGCCAGCAGCGTAGGAGTCGGGAGTGCGGCCGGGGAGCTGTTTTTT.

V is TRBV27 and J is TRBJ2-6; D unclear. The germline V and J ends were trimmed by 4 bases and 0 bases, with 13 bases remaining between them. CDR1 is MNHEY, CDR2 SMNVEV, per germline (reference sequence). This CDR3 comprises 17 residues. CDR3: CASSSPAGRSGANVLTF. CDR3 coding DNA: TGTGCCAGCAGTTCGCCTGCCGGCCGCTCTGGGGCCAACGTCCTGACTTTC.

This sequence joins TRBV9 and TRBJ1-4, with D uncertain. The V gene's germline CDR1 is SGDLS and CDR2 YYNGEE. The CDR3 length is 14 residues. The ends were cut back, 0 bases at V and 4 bases at J, with 7 bases in the middle. The CDR3 here is CASSVGQINEKLFF. CDR3 sequence (DNA): TGTGCCAGCAGCGTAGGACAAATTAATGAAAAACTGTTTTTT. Using reference TRBV9 and TRBJ1-4 for the parts outside the CDR3, the full variable domain is DSGVTQTPKHLITATGQRVTLRCSPRSGDLSVYWYQQSLDQGLQFLIQYYNGEERAKGNILERFSAQQFPDLHSELNLSSLELGDSALYFCASSVGQINEKLFFGSGTQLSVL.

The chain uses TRBV7-2 and TRBJ2-7, with D perhaps TRBD1 or TRBD2 (5 bases each). The V gene lost 4 bases and the J gene lost 7 bases, with 14 bases spanning the gap. Germline V gene lookup returns CDR1 SGHTA and CDR2 FQGNSA. The CDR3 length is 13 residues. Here the CDR3 reads CASSYTGPGEQYF. The CDR3 nucleotides are TGTGCCAGCAGCTATACAGGTCCGGGAGAGCAGTACTTC.

This clone was recorded only once. The rearrangement joins TRBV6-4 to TRBJ2-3, with 8 bases matching TRBD2. Germline values: CDR1 MRHNA, CDR2 SNTAGT. The CDR3 totals 16 residues. The J segment lost 0 bases and the V segment lost 5 bases, leaving 7 bases of the junction unmatched. The CDR3 DNA sequence: TGTGCCAGCAGTATGGCGGGGGGTACTAGCACAGATACGCAGTATTTT. Protein sequence: CASSMAGGTSTDTQYF.

The chain combines TRBV27 with TRBJ1-2; D is undetermined. CDR3 length: 16 amino acids. V was pared by 0 bases and J by 7 bases, with 18 bases between. Looked up from germline, CDR1 is MNHEY and CDR2 is SMNVEV (reference sequence). The CDR3 loop is CASSLSPRGGSGGYTF. Written as DNA, the CDR3 is TGTGCCAGCAGTTTATCCCCGCGGGGTGGGTCGGGTGGCTACACCTTC.

The rearrangement uses TRBV5-5 and TRBJ2-5, with a tentative D call TRBD2 (6 bases). This CDR3 is 18 amino acids long. The V end lost 6 bases, the J end lost 5 bases, and 29 bases lay between the germline ends. Germline assignment: CDR1 SGHKS and CDR2 YYEKEE (reference sequence). The CDR3 DNA reads TGTGCCAGCACCCTTGGTTGGAGGGACCCCCCGGGAACGGAGACCCAGTACTTC. As protein: CASTLGWRDPPGTETQYF.

The genes are TRBV6-2 or TRBV6-3 and TRBJ2-1, with 7 bases lining up with TRBD2. V gave up 4 bases and J gave up 3 bases; unmatched junction bases: 12. Germline assignment: CDR1 MNHEY and CDR2 SVGEGT. There are 17 residues in the CDR3. CDR3 loop: CASSSLRGRALYNEQFF. The CDR3 DNA reads TGTGCCAGCAGTTCCCTCCGGGGGAGGGCCCTCTACAATGAGCAGTTCTTC.

The chain employs TRBV7-2 and TRBJ1-2; possibly TRBD1 for D (5 bases). Germline V lookup: CDR1 SGHTA, CDR2 FQGNSA. This CDR3 has 13 amino acids. Trimming took 6 bases from V and 0 from J, leaving 8 bases between them. The CDR3 spells CASRQAANYGYTF. The CDR3 region has the DNA TGTGCCAGCAGACAGGCCGCTAACTATGGCTACACCTTC.

J is TRBJ2-2 and V is TRBV19; D call uncertain. CDR1 is LNHDA, CDR2 SQIVND, per germline (reference sequence). The CDR3 length is 13 residues. The germline V and J ends were trimmed by 10 bases and 7 bases, with 16 bases remaining between them. CDR3 residues: CATNSPPGGELFF. In DNA form, the CDR3 reads TGTGCCACCAACTCCCCCCCAGGCGGGGAGCTGTTTTTT.

This rearrangement joins TRBV7-9 to TRBJ1-2; TRBD1 agrees at 8 bases. Per germline, CDR1 SEHNR and CDR2 FQNEAQ (reference sequence). With V trimmed by 5 bases and J by 8 bases, 4 bases remained unmatched. The CDR3 covers 12 residues. The DNA of the CDR3 is TGTGCCAGCAGCCTACAGGGGGACGGCTACACCTTC. It yields the protein CASSLQGDGYTF.

The chain couples TRBV6-4 to TRBJ2-3, with 7 bases matching TRBD1. CDR1 is MRHNA, CDR2 SNTAGT, per germline. The CDR3 has 14 amino acids. V shed 0 bases, J shed 4 bases, and the junction held 1 base outside the gene matches. CDR3 in amino acids: CASSDSTGADTQYF. In nucleotides, the CDR3 is TGTGCCAGCAGTGACTCAACAGGGGCAGATACGCAGTATTTT.

The chain couples TRBV29-1 to TRBJ2-1; D perhaps matches TRBD1 (6 bases). V shed 7 bases and J shed 8 bases, with 24 bases lying between them. Germline CDR1 is SQVTM and CDR2 is ANQGSEA. The CDR3 sequence is 15 residues long. In nucleotides, the CDR3 is TGCAGCGCAGACGGGACAAGGGTTCGACAGGATGAGCAGTTCTTC. It codes for CSADGTRVRQDEQFF.

This clone was counted once. The rearrangement joins TRBV12-3 or TRBV12-4 to TRBJ1-6; D is unresolved. Trimming shortened V by 1 base and J by 11 bases, and 6 bases separated the two germline ends. The CDR3 runs to 12 residues. Here the CDR3 reads CASSLGPPPLHF. As DNA, the CDR3 is TGTGCCAGCAGTTTAGGTCCCCCACCCCTCCACTTT.

This chain links TRBV27 with TRBJ1-4; TRBD1 might be the D (6 bases). V gave up 2 bases and J gave up 8 bases, with 18 bases separating them. CDR3 length: 16 amino acids. Germline CDR1 MNHEY, CDR2 SMNVEV (reference sequence). The CDR3 protein is CASSLIPAGVAEKLFF. CDR3 DNA: TGTGCCAGCAGTTTAATCCCGGCAGGGGTAGCAGAAAAACTGTTTTTT.

V and J are TRBV27 and TRBJ2-5; 9 positions agree with TRBD1. The CDR3 extends over 13 amino acids. Germline V lookup: CDR1 MNHEY, CDR2 SMNVEV (reference sequence). V dropped 5 bases and J dropped 7; count of bases not matched to a gene: 5. This CDR3 reads CASSGRQGGTQYF. The CDR3, as DNA: TGTGCCAGCAGTGGGAGACAGGGGGGGACCCAGTACTTC.

The chain has TRBV5-5 and TRBJ2-5; D is possibly TRBD1 (6 bases). Germline values: CDR1 SGHKS, CDR2 YYEKEE (reference sequence). V lost 0 bases and J lost 5, with 17 bases in between. CDR3 size: 16 residues. The CDR3: CASSLVSSQGRETQYF. The DNA for the CDR3 is TGTGCCAGCAGCTTGGTTTCGAGCCAGGGGCGGGAGACCCAGTACTTC.

The chain carries TRBV14 and TRBJ2-5, with D maybe TRBD1 (5 bases). Germline loops: CDR1 SGHDN, CDR2 FVKESK. This CDR3 contains 13 residues. The V end was cut by 3 bases, the J end by 9 bases, with 14 bases between. CDR3 protein: CASSQGPLRSQYF. The CDR3, as DNA: TGTGCCAGCAGCCAGGGGCCTTTAAGGTCCCAGTACTTC.

V usage is TRBV9 and J usage is TRBJ2-1, with a weak D call TRBD1 (5 bases). V dropped 0 bases and J dropped 4 bases, with 11 bases sitting between them. CDR3 size: 15 residues. Germline CDR1 reads SGDLS; CDR2 reads YYNGEE. The CDR3 region is CASSVGAGPYNEQFF. CDR3 sequence (DNA): TGTGCCAGCAGCGTAGGTGCAGGGCCTTACAATGAGCAGTTCTTC.

V usage is TRBV14 and J usage is TRBJ1-1; D possibly corresponds to TRBD1 (6 bases). V gave up 4 bases and J gave up 6 bases, with 15 bases separating them. The CDR3 runs 14 residues. Germline assignment: CDR1 SGHDN and CDR2 FVKESK. The CDR3 DNA is TGTGCCAGCAGCCCGAGTAGGGGGTTCTCTGAAGCTTTCTTT. Translation: CASSPSRGFSEAFF.

This chain joins TRBV9 and TRBJ1-4; D perhaps matches TRBD1 (6 bases). There are 13 residues in the CDR3. Germline V CDR1 and CDR2: SGDLS, YYNGEE. The germline V and J ends were trimmed by 3 bases and 8 bases, with 11 bases remaining between them. CDR3 nucleotide sequence: TGTGCCAGCAGCGCAGGTACAGGGGAAAAACTGTTTTTT. Translating it yields CASSAGTGEKLFF.

This chain connects TRBV5-1 to TRBJ1-1; D is possibly TRBD1 (6 bases). The CDR3 totals 15 residues. The germline CDR1 and CDR2 sequences are SGHRS and YFSETQ. V was shortened by 0 bases and J by 2 bases, with 11 bases between the two germline ends. CDR3 nucleotide sequence: TGCGCCAGCAGCTTGGGGGACATACTTAACACTGAAGCTTTCTTT. Its protein product is CASSLGDILNTEAFF.

This chain uses TRBV11-2 with TRBJ1-1; D not resolved. Germline CDR1 and CDR2: SGHAT and FQNNGV. The V gene lost 8 bases and the J gene lost 1 base, with 17 bases spanning the gap. There are 15 residues in the CDR3. The CDR3 bases are TGTGCCAGCCAATTAGGGTTTTGGGAGAACACTGAAGCTTTCTTT. Translation: CASQLGFWENTEAFF.

The gene calls are TRBV19 and TRBJ2-7; tentative D call: TRBD2 (5 bases). Trimming cost V 3 bases and J 0 bases, with 12 bases left between them. The CDR3 is made up of 15 amino acids. Germline CDR1 and CDR2: LNHDA and SQIVND (reference sequence). The CDR3 region is CASSMGGRFSYEQYF. Written as DNA, the CDR3 is TGTGCCAGTAGTATGGGTGGGAGATTCTCCTACGAGCAGTACTTC.

The chain uses TRBV2 and TRBJ2-1, with 8 bases fitting TRBD2. Trimming removed 7 bases from V and 9 bases from J; junction bases left unmatched: 14. Germline CDR1 is SNHLY and CDR2 is FYNNEI. This CDR3 is 15 amino acids long. This CDR3 reads CASMGGTGGPGEQFF. The DNA of the CDR3 is TGTGCCAGCATGGGGGGCACGGGAGGGCCAGGTGAGCAGTTCTTC. Combining the CDR3 with reference TRBV2 and TRBJ2-1 gives the whole variable domain EPEVTQTPSHQVTQMGQEVILRCVPISNHLYFYWYRQILGQKVEFLVSFYNNEISEKSEIFDDQFSVERPDGSNFTLKIRSTKLEDSAMYFCASMGGTGGPGEQFFGPGTRLTVL.

The chain employs TRBV5-6 and TRBJ2-7; no clear D gene. V shed 1 base and J shed 3 bases, with 5 bases lying between them. Germline V CDR1 and CDR2: SGHDT, YYEEEE. The CDR3 is 12 residues long. The CDR3 DNA reads as TGTGCCAGCAGCTTGCGGCACTACGAGCAGTACTTC. Protein: CASSLRHYEQYF.